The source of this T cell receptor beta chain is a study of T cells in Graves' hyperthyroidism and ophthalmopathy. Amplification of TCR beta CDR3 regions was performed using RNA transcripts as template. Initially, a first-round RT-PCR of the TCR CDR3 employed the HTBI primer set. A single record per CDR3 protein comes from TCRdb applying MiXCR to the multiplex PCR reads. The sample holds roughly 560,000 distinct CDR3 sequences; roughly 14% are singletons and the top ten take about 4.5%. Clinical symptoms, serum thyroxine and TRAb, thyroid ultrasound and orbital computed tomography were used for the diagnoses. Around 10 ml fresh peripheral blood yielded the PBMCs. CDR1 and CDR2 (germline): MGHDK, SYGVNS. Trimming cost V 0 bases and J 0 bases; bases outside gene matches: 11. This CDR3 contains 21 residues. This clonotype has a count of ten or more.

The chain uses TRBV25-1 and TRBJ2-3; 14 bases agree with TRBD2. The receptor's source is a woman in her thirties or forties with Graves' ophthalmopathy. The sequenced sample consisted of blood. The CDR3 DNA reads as TGTGCCAGCAGTGAATATGGGGGACTAGCGGGAGTTCTTGCTAGCACAGATACGCAGTATTTT. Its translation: CASSEYGGLAGVLASTDTQYF.